A single T cell receptor beta chain is shown here with its context. This specimen comes from a study of PD-1 blockade in mismatch repair-deficient tumors. The TCR-sequenced patients were a few responders to pembrolizumab. The table came from immunoSEQ multiplex PCR; TCRdb's copy has only in-frame clones and leaves some out. This table has 120,000 or so clones, about 86% appearing once. This CDR3 spans 14 amino acids. CDR1 ENHRY and CDR2 SYGVKD come from the germline V gene. With V trimmed by 10 bases and J by 0 bases, 2 bases remained unmatched. The sequence was obtained from an adult with mismatch repair-deficient cancer. The genes are TRBV10-3 and TRBJ2-2; 10 nucleotides align to TRBD2. Sequences were derived from peripheral blood, sampled 44 weeks after starting pembrolizumab. CDR3 protein: CATGLAANTGELFF. The CDR3 coding sequence is TGTGCCACCGGACTAGCGGCGAACACCGGGGAGCTGTTTTTT.